Listed below are T cell receptor beta chains from one sample, sequenced in a study of graft-versus-host responses after intestinal transplantation. Assay: immunoSEQ multiplex PCR; the TCRdb copy retains only in-frame clones and omits some. There are around 100,000 clones in the sample; roughly nine tenths occur only once, and roughly 1% lies in the top ten. Their cognate antigens are unknown. Sequences were derived from unstimulated CD4+ T cells sorted from spleen or lymph node cells, sampled before transplant. The receptors were sampled from a human donor who was the organ donor for an intestinal transplant. Each CDR3 is given with its conserved first and last residue. The D gene is left open where the match is weak. Not all rows give a size; the values are once, few, many and, for expanded clones, a class.

TRBJ2-2 TRBV7-2 . . CASSKRRKSGAENTGELFF
TRBJ1-2 TRBV6-4 TRBD1 . CASTTDRASVLKHYGYTF
TRBJ1-1 TRBV15 . . CATSRVAGPAQNTEAFF
TRBJ2-3 TRBV5-1 TRBD2 . CASSLVRGGEGTDTQYF
TRBJ1-5 TRBV27 . . CASSSRGSGSNQPQHF
TRBJ2-1 TRBV18 . . CASSLNRDLYNEQFF
TRBJ2-1 TRBV7-2 TRBD2 . CASSAGLAANNEQFF
TRBJ2-7 TRBV5-4 TRBD1 . CASSPGQGAYEQYF
TRBJ1-2 TRBV6-1 . once CASSERGGYTF
TRBJ2-2 TRBV30 . . CAWRLGEDTGELFF
TRBJ2-7 TRBV18 TRBD1 . CASSVDRGLSSYEQYF
TRBJ1-1 TRBV12-5 . . CASGPSPQGNTEAFF
TRBJ1-2 TRBV7-2 TRBD1 once CASSSPRDSNNYGYTF
TRBJ2-6 TRBV10-3 . . CAISARTVPSGANVLTF
TRBJ1-1 TRBV28 . . CASIPTTPAGSTEAFF
TRBJ1-6 TRBV6-5 TRBD1 few CASSYSGTGSSPLHF
TRBJ2-3 TRBV6-1 . . CASRYFFLTDTQYF
TRBJ2-4 TRBV2 TRBD2 . CASSDGRGEENIQYF
TRBJ2-3 TRBV28 . few CASTQGVGGANTDTQYF
TRBJ1-6 TRBV23-1 . . CASSKRERTSPLHF